The clone carrying this TCR beta chain has a count of ten or more. This sample is drawn from a study of T-cell reconstitution after alpha-beta-depleted transplantation in children. Preparing the TCRbeta library involved the use of unique molecular identifiers. TCRdb independently ran MiXCR on the PCR reads; one entry per CDR3 protein. The sample carries approximately 270,000 distinct CDR3 sequences, approximately 9.6% recorded once. This sequence originates from a human donor who donated a stem cell graft to a child with SCID. The material was PBMCs from the stem cell graft donor, obtained from the stem cell graft.

As DNA, the CDR3 is TGTGCCAGCAGTTTGAAGGGAAAGAACACTGAAGCTTTCTTT. Translating gives CASSLKGKNTEAFF. The chain employs TRBV12-3 or TRBV12-4 and TRBJ1-1, with D unresolved. This CDR3 spans 14 amino acids. V lost 3 bases and J 1 base, leaving 9 bases between the germline ends.